This T cell receptor (beta chain) originates from a study of T cells after posttransplantation cyclophosphamide. Sampled 1 year posttransplant, controls received myeloablative marrow transplants, methotrexate and a calcineurin inhibitor. The table came from immunoSEQ multiplex PCR; TCRdb's copy has only in-frame clones and leaves some out. The sample includes roughly 21,000 clones, around 87% seen only once; the top ten take 1.9%. General study results and limits: TRB overlap between skin or GI tissue T cells and blood was limited.

A word on this clone: The antigen is unknown.

V lost 6 bases and J lost 4; bases outside the gene matches: 4. CDR3 size: 15 residues. CDR1 SGHAT and CDR2 FQNNGV come from the germline V gene. The sequence came from a female patient between 30 and 39 years old who received an allogeneic stem cell transplant from an unrelated donor, was CMV-positive, and had acute and chronic GVHD. The graft donor may have given rise to some T cells. This specimen consisted of PBMCs, obtained roughly 49 weeks after allogeneic stem cell transplant with calcineurin inhibitor and methotrexate. The chain couples TRBV11-2 to TRBJ2-3; TRBD2 agrees at 13 bases. This CDR3 is CASSWTSGSADTQYF. The CDR3 nucleotides read TGTGCCAGCAGTTGGACTAGCGGGAGTGCAGATACGCAGTATTTT.